One sample yielded the 12 T cell receptor beta chains listed below, sequenced in a study of cytomegalovirus exposure and HLA in healthy donors. Use of 60 Vbeta and 13 Jbeta primers characterized the PCR. Data came from immunoSEQ multiplex PCR; TCRdb stores just in-frame clones and leaves some out. In total, the table holds more than 90,000 clones. Sequenced material: PBMCs. All receptors derive from a man in his forties in good health and CMV-seropositive.

The rearrangement uses TRBV7-7 and TRBJ2-5; possibly TRBD2 for D (5 bases). The CDR3 runs to 15 residues. V dropped 1 base and J dropped 5 bases, with 14 bases sitting between them. The V gene's germline CDR1 is SSHAT and CDR2 FNYEAQ (reference sequence). CDR3 residues: CASSLGLGGGETQYF. CDR3 bases: TGTGCCAGCAGCTTAGGGTTAGGAGGAGGCGAGACCCAGTACTTC.

V gene TRBV2 combines with J gene TRBJ2-5; a possible D gene is TRBD2 (5 bases). V was clipped by 6 bases and J by 0 bases, with 17 bases between them. The CDR3 is 16 amino acids. Germline loops: CDR1 SNHLY, CDR2 FYNNEI. The DNA of the CDR3 is TGTGCCAGCAGGTTCGAGCCTAGCCTAAACCAAGAGACCCAGTACTTC. It codes for CASRFEPSLNQETQYF.

The chain has TRBV5-5 and TRBJ2-3, with D perhaps matching TRBD1 (6 bases). Germline V gives CDR1 SGHKS, CDR2 YYEKEE (reference sequence). Trimming shortened V by 1 base and J by 2 bases, and 8 bases separated the two germline ends. The CDR3 is 14 amino acids. CDR3 nucleotide sequence: TGTGCCAGCAGCTTGACAGGGCACACAGATACGCAGTATTTT. Its translation: CASSLTGHTDTQYF.

The chain has TRBV10-2 and TRBJ2-1; 13 nucleotides match TRBD2. CDR1 is WSHSY, CDR2 SAAADI, per germline. The CDR3 is 17 amino acids. V trimming: 7 bases; J trimming: 4 bases; junction bases outside the gene matches: 10. The CDR3 is CASTLLAGGNSYNEQFF. The CDR3 DNA follows: TGCGCCAGCACACTACTAGCGGGAGGGAATTCGTACAATGAGCAGTTCTTC.

This rearrangement joins TRBV6-6 to TRBJ2-7; D is perhaps TRBD1 (7 bases). The CDR3 contains 14 residues. The germline V and J ends were trimmed by 4 bases and 2 bases, with 12 bases remaining between them. Germline CDR1 is MNHNY and CDR2 is SVGAGI (reference sequence). The CDR3 DNA reads as TGTGCCAGCAGTTTACAGGGGACTGCCTACGAGCAGTACTTC. This gives the protein CASSLQGTAYEQYF.

The V gene is TRBV2, the J gene TRBJ2-5, with D possibly TRBD2 on 5 matching bases. This CDR3 region has 15 residues. V gave up 8 bases and J gave up 2 bases, with 18 bases separating them. CDR1 SNHLY and CDR2 FYNNEI come from the germline V gene. Here the CDR3 DNA reads TGTGCCAGCGCATCATCGGGGAATTCGCAAGAGACCCAGTACTTC. It is translated as CASASSGNSQETQYF.

The rearrangement joins TRBV7-9 to TRBJ1-5; D call uncertain. The V gene lost 5 bases and the J gene lost 2 bases, with 16 bases spanning the gap. CDR1 is SEHNR, CDR2 FQNEAQ, per germline (reference sequence). CDR3 length: 16 amino acids. The CDR3 here is CASSAVGIGGNQPQHF. As DNA, the CDR3 is TGTGCCAGCAGCGCCGTCGGGATTGGGGGCAATCAGCCCCAGCATTTT.

The rearrangement uses TRBV6-5 and TRBJ2-7, with 8 bases fitting TRBD1. From germline, CDR1 is MNHEY and CDR2 SVGAGI. The CDR3 sequence is 14 residues long. V lost 6 bases to trimming and J lost 4 bases; unmatched junction nucleotides: 8. This CDR3 is CASRYGTGPYEQYF. The CDR3 DNA reads TGTGCCAGCAGGTATGGGACAGGTCCATACGAGCAGTACTTC.

The rearrangement links TRBV30 to TRBJ1-1; the D is unclear. Germline V gene data show CDR1 as GTSNPN and CDR2 as SVGIG (reference sequence). This CDR3 contains 13 residues. Trimming took off 0 bases at V and 10 bases at J, with 15 bases between the two ends. CDR3 amino acids: CAWSVINWEPAFF. DNA for the CDR3: TGTGCCTGGAGTGTAATAAATTGGGAGCCAGCTTTCTTT.

The genes are TRBV28 and TRBJ1-4, with D perhaps matching TRBD1 (6 bases). V lost 5 bases and J 4 bases, leaving 14 bases between the germline ends. There are 15 residues in the CDR3. Germline V gene sequence: CDR1 MDHEN, CDR2 SYDVKM. The CDR3 DNA follows: TGTGCCAGCAGTCTCCATGAGGACAGTAATGAAAAACTGTTTTTT. Amino acids: CASSLHEDSNEKLFF. The whole variable domain, remainder taken from reference TRBV28 and TRBJ1-4, is DVKVTQSSRYLVKRTGEKVFLECVQDMDHENMFWYRQDPGLGLRLIYFSYDVKMKEKGDIPEGYSVSREKKERFSLILESASTNQTSMYLCASSLHEDSNEKLFFGSGTQLSVL.

The chain is built from TRBV5-1 and TRBJ1-2; 7 nucleotides agree with TRBD1. After removal of 7 bases from V and 6 bases from J, the junction contained 12 bases not matched to a gene. CDR1 and CDR2 from the germline V gene are SGHRS and YFSETQ. This CDR3 has 14 amino acids. The CDR3 DNA sequence: TGCGCCAGCGGGCGGACAGGCGGGACGGATGGCTACACCTTC. Translating it yields CASGRTGGTDGYTF.

V is TRBV29-1 and J is TRBJ1-4; 8 bases map to TRBD1. Germline values: CDR1 SQVTM, CDR2 ANQGSEA. This CDR3 is 12 amino acids long. After removal of 7 bases from V and 8 bases from J, the junction contained 6 bases not matched to a gene. This chain's CDR3 is CSARTGSEKLFF. The CDR3 nucleotides are TGCAGCGCAAGGACAGGGTCCGAAAAACTGTTTTTT.